This is a list of T cell receptor beta chains from one sample in a study of CD4+ T cells in melanoma. Sequencing was performed with immunoSEQ multiplex PCR; in TCRdb, only in-frame clones are kept and a portion is missing. The sample contains about 10,000 clones, around 66% of which appear only once. The sample comprised cells from a culture (not recorded whether cultured in vitro). These receptor sequences come from a human donor with melanoma. Both conserved end residues are part of each CDR3. D genes are given only for firm matches. The size entry is marked missing in some rows and otherwise reads once, few, many or a size class.

clone size | J gene | V gene | D gene | CDR3 protein | CDR3 DNA
. | TRBJ2-7 | TRBV6-1 | TRBD2 | CASKAGAAYEQYF | TGTGCCAGCAAAGCGGGGGCGGCCTACGAGCAGTACTTC
. | TRBJ2-3 | TRBV5-1 | . | CASSLEPGVPDTQYF | TGCGCCAGCAGCTTGGAGCCAGGGGTCCCAGATACGCAGTATTTT
. | TRBJ1-3 | TRBV5-1 | . | CASSLTNSGNTIYF | TGCGCCAGCAGCCTAACCAATTCTGGAAACACCATATATTTT
few | TRBJ1-2 | TRBV2 | . | CASNSQGFDGYTF | TGTGCCAGCAATTCCCAGGGATTCGACGGCTACACCTTC
few | TRBJ2-5 | TRBV5-4 | TRBD2 | CASSTGPLAAQETQYF | TGTGCCAGCAGCACGGGGCCACTAGCGGCGCAAGAGACCCAGTACTTC
medium-sized | TRBJ1-4 | TRBV27 | . | CASSLFSREKLFF | TGTGCCAGCAGTTTATTTTCCCGGGAAAAACTGTTTTTT
. | TRBJ2-7 | TRBV6-6 | . | CAREEPASSYEQYF | TGTGCGAGGGAAGAGCCGGCGAGCTCCTACGAGCAGTACTTC
. | TRBJ1-6 | TRBV7-2 | TRBD1 | CASSLRDRVVNSPLHF | TGTGCCAGCAGCTTACGGGACAGGGTGGTCAATTCACCCCTCCACTTT
. | TRBJ1-6 | TRBV9 | . | CASSVSLSSYNSPLHF | TGTGCCAGCAGCGTAAGTTTGAGCTCCTATAATTCACCCCTCCACTTT
. | TRBJ2-7 | TRBV5-5 | . | CASSFRQFYEQYF | TGTGCCAGCAGCTTTCGACAGTTCTACGAGCAGTACTTC